These 9 T cell receptor beta chains were sequenced from one sample in a study of T cells in Graves' hyperthyroidism and ophthalmopathy. From RNA transcripts, TCR beta CDR3 regions were amplified. The HTBI primer set was used in a first-round RT-PCR of the TCR CDR3. Each CDR3 protein gets one entry after TCRdb re-called the multiplex PCR reads with MiXCR. The sample lists a few hundred thousand distinct CDR3 sequences; approximately 25% were seen once. Material for sequencing was blood. The receptor source for this set is a middle-aged man with Graves' hyperthyroidism.

The chain joins TRBV7-9 to TRBJ2-7, with D unresolved. The CDR3 has 15 residues. Germline V gene data show CDR1 as SEHNR and CDR2 as FQNEAQ (reference sequence). Between the trimmed V and J ends, which lost 1 base and 2 bases, there was a span of 12 bases. The CDR3 is CASSLEQSYPYEQYF. CDR3 bases: TGTGCCAGCAGCTTAGAACAATCCTACCCCTACGAGCAGTACTTC.

The V call is TRBV18, the J call TRBJ2-1, with D uncertain. The CDR3 totals 15 residues. V dropped 4 bases and J dropped 0 bases, with 10 bases sitting between them. Germline V gene data show CDR1 as KGHSH and CDR2 as LQKENI. For the CDR3, the DNA is TGTGCCAGCTCACAGGTACCGAGCTCCTACAATGAGCAGTTCTTC. It specifies CASSQVPSSYNEQFF.

The sample holds many counts of this clonotype. The genes are TRBV11-2 and TRBJ2-5; 7 bases agree with TRBD1. CDR3 length: 18 residues. The V gene end was trimmed by 5 bases and the J gene end by 1 base; junction bases not matched to a gene: 16. The germline CDR1 and CDR2 sequences are SGHAT and FQNNGV. This CDR3 reads CASSRGPWRQGRQETQYF. In DNA, the CDR3 is TGTGCCAGCAGCCGAGGGCCCTGGAGACAGGGTCGCCAAGAGACCCAGTACTTC. Variable domain in full (rest from reference TRBV11-2 and TRBJ2-5): EAGVAQSPRYKIIEKRQSVAFWCNPISGHATLYWYQQILGQGPKLLIQFQNNGVVDDSQLPKDRFSAERLKGVDSTLKIQPAKLEDSAVYLCASSRGPWRQGRQETQYFGPGTRLLVL.

The sample holds a few counts of this clonotype. J is TRBJ2-7 and V is TRBV29-1; 11 bases line up with TRBD1. This CDR3 is built from 16 residues. Trimming at V came to 7 bases and at J to 3 bases, leaving 14 bases not matched to a gene. Germline lookup yields CDR1 SQVTM and CDR2 ANQGSEA. In nucleotides, the CDR3 is TGCAGCGCCGAACTCGCCGGGACAGGGGGATTCTACGAGCAGTACTTC. Residues: CSAELAGTGGFYEQYF.

Ten or more counts support this clonotype. The chain has TRBV3-1 and TRBJ2-5; 9 nucleotides align to TRBD2. The junction had 8 bases not matched to a gene; V was cut back by 0 bases and J by 3 bases. The V gene's germline CDR1 is LGHDT and CDR2 YNNKEL (reference sequence). The CDR3 contains 17 residues. CDR3 region: CASSQDLVLAGKETQYF. Written as DNA, the CDR3 is TGTGCCAGCAGCCAAGATTTGGTGCTAGCGGGGAAAGAGACCCAGTACTTC.

The V call is TRBV7-9, the J call TRBJ2-1, with no clear D. Germline V gene data show CDR1 as SEHNR and CDR2 as FQNEAQ (reference sequence). The CDR3 extends over 13 amino acids. Trimming stripped 0 bases from V and 11 bases from J, with 11 bases between. Here the CDR3 DNA reads TGTGCCAGCAGCTTAGCGTCCAGTCTCCAGCAGTTCTTC. Its protein product is CASSLASSLQQFF.

The V call is TRBV20-1, the J call TRBJ2-3; D perhaps matches TRBD1 (5 bases). Germline CDR1 DFQATT, CDR2 SNEGSKA (reference sequence). The CDR3 is 14 residues long. The germline V and J ends were trimmed by 1 base and 5 bases, with 13 bases remaining between them. The CDR3 DNA follows: TGCAGTGCTAGAGTTAGCAAGGGGCGAGATACGCAGTATTTT. Its translation: CSARVSKGRDTQYF.

In this sample, this clonotype turned up many times. The chain joins TRBV5-1 to TRBJ2-1, with D unresolved. Germline V CDR1 and CDR2: SGHRS, YFSETQ. The CDR3 length is 12 residues. V lost 0 bases to trimming and J lost 6 bases, with 4 bases between them. The CDR3 loop reads CASSLDSNEQFF. The CDR3 bases are TGCGCCAGCAGCTTGGACAGCAATGAGCAGTTCTTC.

In regard to this clonotype: A read error may produce the germline difference seen at one junction end. The gene calls are TRBV12-3 or TRBV12-4 and TRBJ2-5; 7 nucleotides line up with TRBD2. CDR3 length equals 14 residues. CDR3 in DNA: TGTGCCGGCAGTACCGGGGGGTACCAAGAGACCCAGTACTTC. Translating gives CAGSTGGYQETQYF.